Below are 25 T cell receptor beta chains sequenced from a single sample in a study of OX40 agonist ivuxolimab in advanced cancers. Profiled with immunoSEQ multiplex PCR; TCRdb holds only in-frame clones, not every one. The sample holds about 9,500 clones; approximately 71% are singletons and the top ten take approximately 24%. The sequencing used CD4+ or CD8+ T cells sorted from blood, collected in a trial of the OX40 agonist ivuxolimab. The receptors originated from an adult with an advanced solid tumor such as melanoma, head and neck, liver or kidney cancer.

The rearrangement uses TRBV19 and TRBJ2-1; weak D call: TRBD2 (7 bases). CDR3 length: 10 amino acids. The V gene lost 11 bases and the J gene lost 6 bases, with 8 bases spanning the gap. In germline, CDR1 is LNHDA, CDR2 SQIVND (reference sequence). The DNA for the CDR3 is TGTGCCGCGGGGGCCAATGAGCAGTTCTTC. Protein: CAAGANEQFF.

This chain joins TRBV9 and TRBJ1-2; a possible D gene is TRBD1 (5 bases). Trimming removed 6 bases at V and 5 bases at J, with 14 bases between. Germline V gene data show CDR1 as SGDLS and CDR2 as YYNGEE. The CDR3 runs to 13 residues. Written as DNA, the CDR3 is TGTGCCAGCAACGGGGGAGGAGGGTATGGCTACACCTTC. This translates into CASNGGGGYGYTF.

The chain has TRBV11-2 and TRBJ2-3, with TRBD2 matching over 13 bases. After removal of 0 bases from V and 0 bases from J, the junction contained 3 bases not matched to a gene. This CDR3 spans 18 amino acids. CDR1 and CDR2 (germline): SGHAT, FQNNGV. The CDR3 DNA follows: TGTGCCAGCAGCTTAGATGGGACTAGCGGGGTTAGCACAGATACGCAGTATTTT. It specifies CASSLDGTSGVSTDTQYF.

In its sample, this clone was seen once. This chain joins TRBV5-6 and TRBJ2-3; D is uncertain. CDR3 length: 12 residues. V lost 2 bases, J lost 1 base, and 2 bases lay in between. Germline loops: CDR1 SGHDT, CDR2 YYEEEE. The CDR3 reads CASSFGTDTQYF. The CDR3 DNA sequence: TGTGCCAGCAGCTTTGGCACAGATACGCAGTATTTT.

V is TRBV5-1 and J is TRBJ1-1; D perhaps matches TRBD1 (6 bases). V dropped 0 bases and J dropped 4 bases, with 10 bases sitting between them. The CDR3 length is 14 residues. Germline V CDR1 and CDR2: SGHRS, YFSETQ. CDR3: CASSLAGAPTEAFF. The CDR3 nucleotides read TGCGCCAGCAGCTTGGCAGGGGCGCCCACTGAAGCTTTCTTT.

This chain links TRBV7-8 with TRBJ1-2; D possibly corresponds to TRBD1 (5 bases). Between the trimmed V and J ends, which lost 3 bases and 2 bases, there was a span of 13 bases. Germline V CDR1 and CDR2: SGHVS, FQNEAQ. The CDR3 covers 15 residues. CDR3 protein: CASSFTPGQNYGYTF. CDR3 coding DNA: TGTGCCAGCAGCTTTACTCCGGGGCAGAACTATGGCTACACCTTC.

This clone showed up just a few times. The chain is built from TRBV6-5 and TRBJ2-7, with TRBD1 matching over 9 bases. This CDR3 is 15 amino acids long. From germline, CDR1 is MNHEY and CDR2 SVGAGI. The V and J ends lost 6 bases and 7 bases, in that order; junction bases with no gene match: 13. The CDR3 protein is CASRSTGGTFREQYF. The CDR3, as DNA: TGTGCCAGCAGATCGACAGGGGGTACCTTTCGGGAGCAGTACTTC.

Here the CDR3 reads CASSLGYNEQFF. CDR3 coding DNA: TGTGCCAGCAGTTTAGGGTATAATGAGCAGTTCTTC. V usage is TRBV27 and J usage is TRBJ2-1; no reliable D call. Looked up from germline, CDR1 is MNHEY and CDR2 is SMNVEV (reference sequence). Trimming removed 2 bases at V and 7 bases at J, with 6 bases between. This CDR3 has 12 residues.

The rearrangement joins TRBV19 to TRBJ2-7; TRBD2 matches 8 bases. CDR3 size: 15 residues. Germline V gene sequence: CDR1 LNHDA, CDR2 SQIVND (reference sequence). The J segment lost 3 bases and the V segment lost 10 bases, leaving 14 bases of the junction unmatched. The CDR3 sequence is CATTQGAGEIYEQYF. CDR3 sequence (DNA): TGTGCCACCACTCAAGGAGCGGGAGAGATCTACGAGCAGTACTTC.

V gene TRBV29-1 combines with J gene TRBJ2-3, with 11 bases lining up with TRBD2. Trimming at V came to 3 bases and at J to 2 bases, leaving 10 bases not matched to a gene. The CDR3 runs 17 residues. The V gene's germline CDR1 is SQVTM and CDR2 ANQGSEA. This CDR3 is CSVEDWVSGRATDTQYF. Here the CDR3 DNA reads TGCAGCGTTGAGGATTGGGTTAGCGGGAGGGCCACAGATACGCAGTATTTT.

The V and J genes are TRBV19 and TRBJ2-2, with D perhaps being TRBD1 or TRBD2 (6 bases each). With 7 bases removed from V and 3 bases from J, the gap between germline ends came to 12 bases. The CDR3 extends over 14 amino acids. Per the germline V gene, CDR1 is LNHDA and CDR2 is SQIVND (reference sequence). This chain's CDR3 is CASKGGRYTGELFF. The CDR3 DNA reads TGTGCCAGTAAAGGGGGGCGGTACACCGGGGAGCTGTTTTTT. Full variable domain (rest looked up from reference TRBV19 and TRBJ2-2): DGGITQSPKYLFRKEGQNVTLSCEQNLNHDAMYWYRQDPGQGLRLIYYSQIVNDFQKGDIAEGYSVSREKKESFPLTVTSAQKNPTAFYLCASKGGRYTGELFFGEGSRLTVL.

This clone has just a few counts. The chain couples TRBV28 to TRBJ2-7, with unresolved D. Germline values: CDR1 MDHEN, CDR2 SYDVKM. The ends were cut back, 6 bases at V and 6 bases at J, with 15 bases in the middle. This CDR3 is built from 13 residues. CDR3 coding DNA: TGTGCCAGCAGCCCTGGTTCGACCGCCGAGCAGTACTTC. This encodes CASSPGSTAEQYF.

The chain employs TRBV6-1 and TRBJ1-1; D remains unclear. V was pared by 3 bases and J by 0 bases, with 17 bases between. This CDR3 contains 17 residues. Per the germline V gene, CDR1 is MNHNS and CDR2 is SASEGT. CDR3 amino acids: CASSDRVLYEMNTEAFF. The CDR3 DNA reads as TGTGCCAGCAGTGATCGGGTCCTATACGAAATGAACACTGAAGCTTTCTTT.

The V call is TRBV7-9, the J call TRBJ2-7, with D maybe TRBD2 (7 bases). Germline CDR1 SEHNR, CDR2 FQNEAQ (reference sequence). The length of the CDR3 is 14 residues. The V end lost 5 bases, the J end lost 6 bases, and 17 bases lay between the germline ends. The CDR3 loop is CASSPPLGGGEQYF. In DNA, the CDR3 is TGTGCCAGCAGCCCCCCTTTAGGGGGGGGCGAGCAGTACTTC.

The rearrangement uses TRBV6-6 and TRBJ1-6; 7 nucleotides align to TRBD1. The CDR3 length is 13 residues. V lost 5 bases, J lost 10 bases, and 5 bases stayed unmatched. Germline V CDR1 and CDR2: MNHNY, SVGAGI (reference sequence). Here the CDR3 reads CASSNRGYSPLHF. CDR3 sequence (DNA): TGTGCCAGCAGTAACAGGGGATACTCACCCCTCCACTTT.

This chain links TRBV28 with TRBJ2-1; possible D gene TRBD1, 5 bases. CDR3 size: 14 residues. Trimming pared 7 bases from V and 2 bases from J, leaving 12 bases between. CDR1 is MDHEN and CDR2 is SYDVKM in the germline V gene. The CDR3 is CASIRSGTYNEQFF. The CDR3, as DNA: TGTGCCAGCATCCGATCAGGGACCTACAATGAGCAGTTCTTC.

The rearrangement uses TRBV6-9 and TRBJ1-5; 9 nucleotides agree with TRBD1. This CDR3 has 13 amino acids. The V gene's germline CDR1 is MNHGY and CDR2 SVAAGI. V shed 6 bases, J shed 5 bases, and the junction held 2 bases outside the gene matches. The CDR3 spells CASRWTGDQPQHF. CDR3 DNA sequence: TGTGCCAGCAGATGGACAGGGGATCAGCCCCAGCATTTT.

The CDR3 loop reads CASSQVDSSYNEQFF. The DNA for the CDR3 is TGTGCCAGCAGCCAAGTGGACAGCTCCTACAATGAGCAGTTCTTC. V is TRBV4-2 and J is TRBJ2-1, with D perhaps matching TRBD1 (6 bases). V lost 1 base and J 0 bases, leaving 7 bases between the germline ends. CDR3 size: 15 residues. Per germline, CDR1 LGHNA and CDR2 YNFKEQ.

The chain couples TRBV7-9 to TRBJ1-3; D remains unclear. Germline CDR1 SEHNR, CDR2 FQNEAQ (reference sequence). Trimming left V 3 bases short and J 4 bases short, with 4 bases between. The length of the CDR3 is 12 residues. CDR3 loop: CASSFGGNTIYF. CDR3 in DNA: TGTGCCAGCAGCTTTGGGGGAAACACCATATATTTT.

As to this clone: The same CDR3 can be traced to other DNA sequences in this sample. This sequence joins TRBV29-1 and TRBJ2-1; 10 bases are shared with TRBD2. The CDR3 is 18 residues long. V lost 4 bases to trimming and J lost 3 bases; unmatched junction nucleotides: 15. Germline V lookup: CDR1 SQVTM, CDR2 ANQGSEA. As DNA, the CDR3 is TGCAGCGTTGTTTTCCTAGCGGGGGCTGTGGGAGACTACAATGAGCAGTTCTTC. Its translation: CSVVFLAGAVGDYNEQFF.

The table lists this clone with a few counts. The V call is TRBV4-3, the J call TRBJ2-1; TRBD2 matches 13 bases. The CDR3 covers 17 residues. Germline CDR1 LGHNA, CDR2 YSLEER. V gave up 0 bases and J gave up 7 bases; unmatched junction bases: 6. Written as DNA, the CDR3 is TGCGCCAGCAGCCAAGATTCGACTAGCGGGAGGAGTAATGAGCAGTTCTTC. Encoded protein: CASSQDSTSGRSNEQFF.

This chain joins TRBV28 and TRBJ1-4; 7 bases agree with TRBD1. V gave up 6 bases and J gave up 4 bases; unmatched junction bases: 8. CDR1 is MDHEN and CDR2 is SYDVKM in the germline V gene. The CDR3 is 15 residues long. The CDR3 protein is CASRLRQGSNEKLFF. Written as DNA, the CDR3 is TGTGCCAGCAGGCTCCGACAGGGAAGTAATGAAAAACTGTTTTTT.

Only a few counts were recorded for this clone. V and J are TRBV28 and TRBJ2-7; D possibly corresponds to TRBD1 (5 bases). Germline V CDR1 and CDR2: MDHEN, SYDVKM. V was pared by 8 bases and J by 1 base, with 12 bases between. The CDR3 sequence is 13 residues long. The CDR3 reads CASAPGPSYEQYF. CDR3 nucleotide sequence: TGTGCCAGCGCGCCAGGGCCATCCTACGAGCAGTACTTC.

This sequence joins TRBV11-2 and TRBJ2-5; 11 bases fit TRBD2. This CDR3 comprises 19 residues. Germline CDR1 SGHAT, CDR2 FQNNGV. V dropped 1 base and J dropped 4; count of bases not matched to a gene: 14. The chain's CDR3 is CASSLVPLAGALIGETQYF. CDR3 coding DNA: TGTGCCAGCAGCTTAGTCCCACTAGCGGGGGCCCTTATCGGAGAGACCCAGTACTTC.

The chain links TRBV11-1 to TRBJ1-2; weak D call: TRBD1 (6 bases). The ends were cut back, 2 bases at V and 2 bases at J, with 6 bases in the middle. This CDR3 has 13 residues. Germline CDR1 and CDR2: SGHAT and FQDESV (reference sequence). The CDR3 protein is CASSLQGNYGYTF. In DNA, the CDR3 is TGTGCCAGCAGCTTACAGGGGAACTATGGCTACACCTTC.